This record covers a single T cell receptor beta chain. The antigen is undetermined. V was pared by 5 bases and J by 0 bases, with 17 bases between. Germline CDR1 and CDR2: MDHEN and SYDVKM. CDR3 length: 16 amino acids. Depth targeted 1 in 200,000 to 1 in 1 million T cells, averaging around 10x coverage per clonotype. Produced via immunoSEQ multiplex PCR; TCRdb's table is partial and in-frame only. The table includes 70,000 to 80,000 clones, around four fifths detected once. These data are taken from a study of cytotoxic CD8 clonotypes in ibrutinib-treated CLL. Study-wide context: Overall, around 25 responses were partial and 2 complete; following median roughly 72 months, around 15 patients stayed remitted and about 12 progressed.

Study outcomes and limitations: The study found clonality rose at ibrutinib response, then fell toward baseline at progression.

V usage is TRBV28 and J usage is TRBJ2-7; D is perhaps TRBD1 (5 bases). The TCR originated in a human donor with chronic lymphocytic leukemia. The sample here was PBMCs, taken after 24 months of ibrutinib treatment. This CDR3 is CASSPVGRPFSYEQYF. CDR3 nucleotide sequence: TGTGCCAGCAGTCCCGTGGGGCGGCCCTTCTCCTACGAGCAGTACTTC.